One TCR beta chain is described in this entry. The sample comes from a study of blood T cell repertoires in COVID-19. The protocol was immunoSEQ multiplex PCR, while the TCRdb copy is restricted to in-frame clones and leaves out a portion. The table lists 270,000 or so clones, 80% to 90% of them singletons. V lost 1 base, J lost 4 bases, and 21 bases lay in between. Looked up from germline, CDR1 is LGHNA and CDR2 is YSLEER. The CDR3 has 18 amino acids. Sequenced sample: peripheral blood. The receptor's source is a woman aged 40-49 years who had recovered from COVID-19. This sequence joins TRBV4-3 and TRBJ2-3; D might be TRBD2 (5 bases). The CDR3 is CASSQVSEQLGGSDTQYF. The CDR3 coding sequence is TGCGCCAGCAGCCAAGTTTCGGAACAGCTCGGCGGGTCAGATACGCAGTATTTT.